This TCR beta chain was profiled in a study of T cell responses to AZD1222 COVID-19 vaccine. General study results and limits: The span of vaccine-associated CD4 TCRs extended across spike, with dominance at 160-218 and 743-854. Increases in Spike-specific TCR breadth and depth were seen after two AZD1222 doses.

The CDR3 spans 13 residues. In germline, CDR1 is MNHNY, CDR2 SVGAGI (reference sequence). Between the trimmed V and J ends, which lost 2 bases and 5 bases, there was a span of 9 bases. In regard to this clone: Its matching antigen is unknown.

Libraries were prepared by immunoSEQ multiplex PCR; TCRdb keeps only in-frame clonotypes and omits some of them. The sample includes 130,000 or so clones, roughly 90% seen only once; the top ten take roughly 4%. This TCR derives from an adult who received the AZD1222 COVID-19 vaccine. Sequencing used peripheral blood, obtained 28 days after the second AZD1222 dose. The gene calls are TRBV6-6 and TRBJ2-5, with no clear D. DNA for the CDR3: TGTGCCAGCAGTTACATATTAGAGGAGACCCAGTACTTC. Residues: CASSYILEETQYF.